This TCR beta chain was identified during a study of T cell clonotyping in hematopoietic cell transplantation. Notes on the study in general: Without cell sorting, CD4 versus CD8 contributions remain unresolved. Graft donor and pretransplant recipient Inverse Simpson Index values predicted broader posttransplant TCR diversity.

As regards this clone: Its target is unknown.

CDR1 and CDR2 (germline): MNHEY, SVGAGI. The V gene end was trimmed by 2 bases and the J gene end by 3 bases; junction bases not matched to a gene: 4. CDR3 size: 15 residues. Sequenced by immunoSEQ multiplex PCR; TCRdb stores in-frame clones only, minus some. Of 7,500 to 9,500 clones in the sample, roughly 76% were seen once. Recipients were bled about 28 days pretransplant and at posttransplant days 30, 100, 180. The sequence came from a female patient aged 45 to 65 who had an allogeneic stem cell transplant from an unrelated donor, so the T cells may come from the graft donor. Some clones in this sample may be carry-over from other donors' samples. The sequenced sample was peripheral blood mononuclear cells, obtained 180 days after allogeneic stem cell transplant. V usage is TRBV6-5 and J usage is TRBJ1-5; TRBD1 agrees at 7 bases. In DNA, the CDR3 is TGTGCCAGCAGTTACAATGGACAGGCCAATCAGCCCCAGCATTTT. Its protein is CASSYNGQANQPQHF.